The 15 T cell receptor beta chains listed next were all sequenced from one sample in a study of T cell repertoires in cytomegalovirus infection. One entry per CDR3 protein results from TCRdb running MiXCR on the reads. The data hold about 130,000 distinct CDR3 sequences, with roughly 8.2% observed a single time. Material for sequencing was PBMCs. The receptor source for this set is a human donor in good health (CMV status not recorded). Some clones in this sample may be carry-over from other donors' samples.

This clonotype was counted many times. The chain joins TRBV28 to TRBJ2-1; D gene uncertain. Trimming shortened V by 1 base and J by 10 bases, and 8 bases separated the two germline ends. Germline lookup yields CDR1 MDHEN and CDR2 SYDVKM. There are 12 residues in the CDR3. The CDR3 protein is CASSLLGPEQFF. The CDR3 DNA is TGTGCCAGCAGTTTATTGGGCCCCGAGCAGTTCTTC.

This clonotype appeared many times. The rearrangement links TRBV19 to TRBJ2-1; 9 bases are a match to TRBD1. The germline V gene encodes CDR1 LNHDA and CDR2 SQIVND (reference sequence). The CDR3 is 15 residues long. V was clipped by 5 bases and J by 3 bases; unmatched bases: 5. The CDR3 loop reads CASSPGQGVYNEQFF. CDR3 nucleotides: TGTGCCAGTAGTCCGGGACAGGGAGTCTACAATGAGCAGTTCTTC.

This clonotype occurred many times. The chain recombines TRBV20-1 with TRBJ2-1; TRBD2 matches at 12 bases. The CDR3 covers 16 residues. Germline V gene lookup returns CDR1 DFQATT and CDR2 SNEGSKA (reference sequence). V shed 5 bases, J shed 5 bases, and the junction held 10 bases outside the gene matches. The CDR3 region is CSASRLAGAGNNEQFF. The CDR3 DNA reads TGCAGTGCTTCCCGACTAGCGGGGGCCGGTAACAATGAGCAGTTCTTC.

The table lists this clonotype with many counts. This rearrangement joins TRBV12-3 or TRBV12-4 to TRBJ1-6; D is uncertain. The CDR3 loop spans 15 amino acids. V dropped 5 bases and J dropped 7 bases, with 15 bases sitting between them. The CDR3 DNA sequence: TGTGCCAGCAGTCCATCTTACGTCCTGAATTCACCCCTCCACTTT. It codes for CASSPSYVLNSPLHF.

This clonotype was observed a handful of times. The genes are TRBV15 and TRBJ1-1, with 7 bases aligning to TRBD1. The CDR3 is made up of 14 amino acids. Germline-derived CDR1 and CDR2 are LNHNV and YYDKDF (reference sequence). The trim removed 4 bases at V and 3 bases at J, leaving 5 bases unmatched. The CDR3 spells CATSKDRDDTEAFF. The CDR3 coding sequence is TGTGCCACCAGCAAAGACAGGGACGACACTGAAGCTTTCTTT.

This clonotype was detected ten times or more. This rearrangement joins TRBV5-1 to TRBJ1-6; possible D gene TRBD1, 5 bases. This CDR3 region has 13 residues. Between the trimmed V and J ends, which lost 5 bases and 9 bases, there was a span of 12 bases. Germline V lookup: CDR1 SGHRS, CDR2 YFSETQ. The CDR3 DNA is TGCGCCAGCAGTTACAGGATAGGTTCACCCCTCCACTTT. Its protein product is CASSYRIGSPLHF.

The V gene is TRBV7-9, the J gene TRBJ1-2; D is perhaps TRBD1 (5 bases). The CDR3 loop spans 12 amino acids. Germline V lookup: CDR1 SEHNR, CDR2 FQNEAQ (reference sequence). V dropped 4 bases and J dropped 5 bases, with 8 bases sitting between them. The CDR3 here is CASSSDKYGYTF. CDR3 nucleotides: TGTGCCAGCAGCTCGGACAAGTATGGCTACACCTTC.

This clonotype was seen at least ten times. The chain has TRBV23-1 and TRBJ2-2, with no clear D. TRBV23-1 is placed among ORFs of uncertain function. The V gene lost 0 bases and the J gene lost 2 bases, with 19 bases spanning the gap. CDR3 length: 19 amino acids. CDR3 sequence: CASSQSPATPKPNTGELFF. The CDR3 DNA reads TGCGCCAGCAGTCAATCGCCAGCCACACCCAAACCTAACACCGGGGAGCTGTTTTTT.

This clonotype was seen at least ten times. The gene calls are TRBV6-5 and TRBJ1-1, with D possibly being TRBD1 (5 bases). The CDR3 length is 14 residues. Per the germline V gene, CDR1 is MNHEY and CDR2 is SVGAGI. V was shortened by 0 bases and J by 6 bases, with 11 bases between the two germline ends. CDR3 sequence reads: CASSYSDIPSEAFF. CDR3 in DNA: TGTGCCAGCAGTTACTCGGACATCCCTTCTGAAGCTTTCTTT.

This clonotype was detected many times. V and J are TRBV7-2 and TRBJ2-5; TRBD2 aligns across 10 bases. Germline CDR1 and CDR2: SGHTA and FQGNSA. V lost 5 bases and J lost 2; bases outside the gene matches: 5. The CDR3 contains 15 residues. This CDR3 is CASSPWTSGQETQYF. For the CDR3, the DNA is TGTGCCAGCAGCCCTTGGACTAGCGGACAAGAGACCCAGTACTTC.

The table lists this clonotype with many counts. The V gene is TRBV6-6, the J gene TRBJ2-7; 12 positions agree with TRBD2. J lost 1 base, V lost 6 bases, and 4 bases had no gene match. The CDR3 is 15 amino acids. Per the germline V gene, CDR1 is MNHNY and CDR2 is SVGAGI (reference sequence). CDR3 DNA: TGTGCCAGCAGGGATCTAGCGGGGGGGTCCTACGAGCAGTACTTC. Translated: CASRDLAGGSYEQYF.

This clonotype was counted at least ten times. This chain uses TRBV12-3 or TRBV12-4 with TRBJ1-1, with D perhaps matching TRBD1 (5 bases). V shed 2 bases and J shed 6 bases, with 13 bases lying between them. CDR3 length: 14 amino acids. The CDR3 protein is CASSLWAGPPEAFF. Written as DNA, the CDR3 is TGTGCCAGCAGTTTATGGGCGGGGCCCCCTGAAGCTTTCTTT.

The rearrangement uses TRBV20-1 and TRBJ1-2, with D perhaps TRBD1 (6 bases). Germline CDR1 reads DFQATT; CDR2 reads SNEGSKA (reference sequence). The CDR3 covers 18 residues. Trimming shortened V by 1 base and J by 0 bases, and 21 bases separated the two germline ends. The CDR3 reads CSARGSTGFYGANYGYTF. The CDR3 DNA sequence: TGCAGTGCTAGAGGATCTACAGGGTTCTATGGAGCTAACTATGGCTACACCTTC.

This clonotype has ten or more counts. In DNA, the CDR3 is TGCAGTGCTAACTCTGATGGGACAGGGGACTATGGCTACACCTTC. It yields the protein CSANSDGTGDYGYTF. The genes are TRBV20-1 and TRBJ1-2; TRBD1 matches at 10 bases. In germline, CDR1 is DFQATT, CDR2 SNEGSKA (reference sequence). Unmatched junction bases numbered 8, after V lost 4 bases and J lost 3 bases. The CDR3 totals 15 residues.

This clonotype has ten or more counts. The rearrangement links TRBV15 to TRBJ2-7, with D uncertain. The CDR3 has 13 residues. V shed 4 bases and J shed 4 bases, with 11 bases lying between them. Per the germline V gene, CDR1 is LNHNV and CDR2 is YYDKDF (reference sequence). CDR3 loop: CATSKTTAYEQYF. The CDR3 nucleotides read TGTGCCACCAGCAAAACGACGGCTTACGAGCAGTACTTC.